This is a list of T cell receptor beta chains from one sample in a study of shared clonotypes between healthy human individuals. Here immunoSEQ multiplex PCR was the method, and the copy in TCRdb shows in-frame clones only, minus some. The sample lists some 1,400,000 clones, 96% occurring once. Sequenced input: naive CD4+ T cells sorted from blood. These receptors were obtained from a man aged 30 to 45 in good health. CDR3s include the opening cysteine and the closing phenylalanine or tryptophan. The order of the fields is D gene, V gene, J gene, CDR3 length, clone size, CDR3 DNA, CDR3 protein. A D gene is named only where the DNA matches it firmly. The listing skips clone size in some rows; elsewhere it reads once, few, many or a size class.

-	TRBV28	TRBJ2-1	12	-	TGTGCCAGCAGTTTAGAACGTAATGAGCAGTTCTTC	CASSLERNEQFF
-	TRBV5-1	TRBJ1-4	15	-	TGCGCCACCACCCTGACCGGGAAAACTAATGAAAAACTGTTTTTT	CATTLTGKTNEKLFF
TRBD1	TRBV6-6	TRBJ1-1	14	-	TGTGCCAGCACGATGGACAGGATAAACACTGAAGCTTTCTTT	CASTMDRINTEAFF
TRBD1	TRBV5-1	TRBJ2-3	14	-	TGCGCCAGCAGCTCACAGGGGGCCCCAGATACGCAGTATTTT	CASSSQGAPDTQYF
TRBD2	TRBV7-2	TRBJ2-1	16	-	TGTGCCAACGGCTCTAGATGGGGAGGGCCCTACAATGAGCAGTTCTTC	CANGSRWGGPYNEQFF
-	TRBV27	TRBJ1-4	16	-	TGTGCCAGCAGAGGTAGTTTCGGGACCCTGAATGAAAAACTGTTTTTT	CASRGSFGTLNEKLFF
-	TRBV10-3	TRBJ2-5	13	-	TGTGCCAACGCTGTGGACAAACAAGAGACCCAGTACTTC	CANAVDKQETQYF
-	TRBV7-2	TRBJ2-7	14	-	TGTGCCAGCAGCCCAGTGGAGTGGGACTACGAGCAGTACTTC	CASSPVEWDYEQYF
-	TRBV30	TRBJ2-1	11	-	TGTGCCTGGAGTGGTAGGGATGAGCAGTTCTTC	CAWSGRDEQFF
-	TRBV7-2	TRBJ2-3	15	-	TGTGCCAGCAGCTTAGTCAGCGGGACACCGGGTACGCAGTATTTT	CASSLVSGTPGTQYF
TRBD1	TRBV10-2	TRBJ2-2	15	-	TGCGCCCCCGAGGAAGGACAGGGTGGAACCGGGGAGCTGTTTTTT	CAPEEGQGGTGELFF
-	TRBV28	TRBJ1-5	15	-	TGTGCCAGCAGTTTAGCCGCTCCGGGGGGCCAGCCCCAGCATTTT	CASSLAAPGGQPQHF
TRBD1	TRBV7-2	TRBJ1-2	14	-	TGTGCCAGCAGCCTACAGGGGGCGGACTATGGCTACACCTTC	CASSLQGADYGYTF
-	TRBV10-1	TRBJ2-1	16	-	TGCGCCAGCAGTGAGTCGACCGGGAGCTCCTACAATGAGCAGTTCTTC	CASSESTGSSYNEQFF
-	TRBV28	TRBJ2-5	13	-	TGTGCCAGTCGGGAGTTGGATCAAGAGACCCAGTACTTC	CASRELDQETQYF
TRBD1	TRBV18	TRBJ1-1	16	-	TGTGCCAGCTCACTACGGACAGGAGCAGTGAACACTGAAGCTTTCTTT	CASSLRTGAVNTEAFF
-	TRBV6-5	TRBJ1-5	16	-	TGTGCCAGCAGTTTCCTCGGGCCCTGGGGGAATCAGCCCCAGCATTTT	CASSFLGPWGNQPQHF
-	TRBV18	TRBJ1-5	11	-	TGTGCCAGCTCACCGGGTCAGCCCCAGCATTTT	CASSPGQPQHF
-	TRBV5-1	TRBJ2-2	15	-	TGCGCCAGCAGCGCGGGACAGACGAACACCGGGGAGCTGTTTTTT	CASSAGQTNTGELFF
-	TRBV18	TRBJ2-4	15	-	TGTGCCAGCTCCCCCGACAGGTTAGCCAAAAACATTCAGTACTTC	CASSPDRLAKNIQYF
-	TRBV19	TRBJ2-7	15	-	TGTGCCAGTAGGATTTCCCTACAGGGAGGGTACGAGCAGTACTTC	CASRISLQGGYEQYF
TRBD2	TRBV10-3	TRBJ2-1	19	-	TGTGCCATCAGTGAGTCCATCAGGCTAGCGGGAGCCCTCTACAATGAGCAGTTCTTC	CAISESIRLAGALYNEQFF
TRBD1	TRBV7-2	TRBJ2-7	15	-	TGTGCCAGCAGCTTAGCGTGGACAGGGGCGGGCGAGCAGTACTTC	CASSLAWTGAGEQYF
TRBD2	TRBV7-9	TRBJ2-1	15	-	TGTGCCAGCAGCTCCCTGACTAGCCGGAGGAGTGAGCAGTTCTTC	CASSSLTSRRSEQFF
TRBD1	TRBV4-1	TRBJ2-7	17	-	TGCGCCAGCAGCCAAGAAGACCCACGGGACAGAATCAACGAGCAGTACTTC	CASSQEDPRDRINEQYF
TRBD1	TRBV19	TRBJ1-2	15	-	TGTGCCACCTATGGACAGGAACCAATTAACTATGGCTACACCTTC	CATYGQEPINYGYTF
-	TRBV6-5	TRBJ1-2	13	-	TGTGCCAGCAGTTACTCCGGCGAAACGGACTACACCTTC	CASSYSGETDYTF
TRBD2	TRBV27	TRBJ2-2	14	-	TGTGCCAGCAGTGTACTAGCGGGACCCGGGGAGCTGTTTTTT	CASSVLAGPGELFF
TRBD1	TRBV28	TRBJ2-7	13	-	TGTGCCAGCAGCCCAGGGGGCGAGTACGAGCAGTACTTC	CASSPGGEYEQYF
-	TRBV6-1	TRBJ1-3	13	-	TGTGCCAGCAGATTGTCCTCTGGAAACACCATATATTTT	CASRLSSGNTIYF
-	TRBV7-9	TRBJ2-5	14	once	TGTGCCAGCAGCTTAGATGGGCCACCAGAGACCCAGTACTTC	CASSLDGPPETQYF
-	TRBV2	TRBJ2-7	15	-	TGTGCCAGCAGTGAAGAGACAGGGAGGCTCTACGAGCAGTACTTC	CASSEETGRLYEQYF
-	TRBV6-5	TRBJ1-4	14	-	TGTGCCAGCAGCAGGGGAGTGAAGGGTGAAAAACTGTTTTTT	CASSRGVKGEKLFF
-	TRBV11-2	TRBJ2-1	13	-	TGTGCCAGCAGCTGGAGTTCCTACAATGAGCAGTTCTTC	CASSWSSYNEQFF
-	TRBV19	TRBJ2-1	15	-	TGTGCCAGTAGTATAGACCTCTGGGGGGCGGGAGAGCAGTTCTTC	CASSIDLWGAGEQFF
TRBD2	TRBV19	TRBJ2-3	15	-	TGTGCCAGTAGTATCCTAGCGGGAGGTGCAGATACGCAGTATTTT	CASSILAGGADTQYF
-	TRBV9	TRBJ1-5	15	few	TGTGCCAGCAGCGTAGACGGTTATAGCAATCAGCCCCAGCATTTT	CASSVDGYSNQPQHF
-	TRBV15	TRBJ2-5	17	-	TGTGCCACAGCAGTCATTACAGCGACTGACCACCAAGAGACCCAGTACTTC	CATAVITATDHQETQYF
-	TRBV10-3	TRBJ1-1	15	-	TGTGCCATCAGTGATCAACCAGGGCTAAGCACTGAAGCTTTCTTT	CAISDQPGLSTEAFF
-	TRBV18	TRBJ2-3	14	-	TGTGCCAGCTCCCCTTCCAGGGCTGGCGATACGCAGTATTTT	CASSPSRAGDTQYF
TRBD1	TRBV25-1	TRBJ2-1	12	-	TGTGCCAGCAGTGAATATTGGACAGGACTGTTCTTC	CASSEYWTGLFF
TRBD1	TRBV28	TRBJ2-7	15	-	TGTGCCAGCAGTTTACCCGGGACAGGGGCCTACGAGCAGTACTTC	CASSLPGTGAYEQYF
-	TRBV18	TRBJ1-4	14	-	TGTGCCAGCTCACCGAACGGGGGGGCTGAAAAACTGTTTTTT	CASSPNGGAEKLFF
-	TRBV28	TRBJ2-1	11	-	TGTGCGATTATAAGGGAGAATGAGCAGTTCTTC	CAIIRENEQFF
-	TRBV5-5	TRBJ2-2	17	-	TGTGCCAGCAGCCGTATAGGGGGCGGGGCGAACACCGGGGAGCTGTTTTTT	CASSRIGGGANTGELFF
TRBD1	TRBV6-1	TRBJ1-5	17	-	TGTGCCAGCAGTGGCCGAGACAGGGTCTTAAGCAATCAGCCCCAGCATTTT	CASSGRDRVLSNQPQHF
-	TRBV18	TRBJ1-3	11	-	TGTGCCAGCTCAAGGACAAACACCATATATTTT	CASSRTNTIYF
-	TRBV7-9	TRBJ2-5	16	-	TGTGCCAGCAGCTTAATCTCGAGACGGGAGCAAGAGACCCAGTACTTC	CASSLISRREQETQYF
-	TRBV28	TRBJ1-2	13	-	TGTGCCAGCAGTTTAGGGGCCCTGATGGGCTACACCTTC	CASSLGALMGYTF
-	TRBV6-1	TRBJ1-2	13	-	TGTGCCAGCAGTGAGGGGGGTCTGAGGGGCTACACCTTC	CASSEGGLRGYTF
-	TRBV19	TRBJ2-7	12	-	TGTGCCAGTTCGGGCCGAGTCTACGAGCAGTACTTC	CASSGRVYEQYF
-	TRBV29-1	TRBJ2-7	14	-	TGCAGCGTTGAACCGGCCGCAGGGAGATACGAGCAGTACTTC	CSVEPAAGRYEQYF
TRBD2	TRBV28	TRBJ2-1	16	once	TGTGCCAGCAGATCCAGGGCTAGCGGGAACTACAATGAGCAGTTCTTC	CASRSRASGNYNEQFF